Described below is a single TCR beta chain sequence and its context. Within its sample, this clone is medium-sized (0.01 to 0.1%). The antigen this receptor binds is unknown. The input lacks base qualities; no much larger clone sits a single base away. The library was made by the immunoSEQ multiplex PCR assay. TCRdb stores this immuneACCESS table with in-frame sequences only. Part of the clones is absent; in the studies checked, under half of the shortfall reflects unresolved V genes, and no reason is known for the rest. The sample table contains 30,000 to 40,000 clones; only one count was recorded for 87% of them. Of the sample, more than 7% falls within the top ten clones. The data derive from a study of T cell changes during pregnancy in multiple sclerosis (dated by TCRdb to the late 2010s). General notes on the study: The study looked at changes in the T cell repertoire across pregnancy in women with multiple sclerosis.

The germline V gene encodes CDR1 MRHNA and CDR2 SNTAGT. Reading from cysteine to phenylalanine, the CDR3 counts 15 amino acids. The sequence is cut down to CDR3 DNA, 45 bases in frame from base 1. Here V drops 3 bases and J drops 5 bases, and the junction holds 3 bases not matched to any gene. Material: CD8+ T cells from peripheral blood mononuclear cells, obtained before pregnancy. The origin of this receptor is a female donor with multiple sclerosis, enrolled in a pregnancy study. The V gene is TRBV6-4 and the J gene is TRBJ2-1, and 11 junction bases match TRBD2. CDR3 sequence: CASSEGSGGDNEQFF. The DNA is TGTGCCAGCAGTGAGGGTAGCGGGGGGGACAATGAGCAGTTCTTC.